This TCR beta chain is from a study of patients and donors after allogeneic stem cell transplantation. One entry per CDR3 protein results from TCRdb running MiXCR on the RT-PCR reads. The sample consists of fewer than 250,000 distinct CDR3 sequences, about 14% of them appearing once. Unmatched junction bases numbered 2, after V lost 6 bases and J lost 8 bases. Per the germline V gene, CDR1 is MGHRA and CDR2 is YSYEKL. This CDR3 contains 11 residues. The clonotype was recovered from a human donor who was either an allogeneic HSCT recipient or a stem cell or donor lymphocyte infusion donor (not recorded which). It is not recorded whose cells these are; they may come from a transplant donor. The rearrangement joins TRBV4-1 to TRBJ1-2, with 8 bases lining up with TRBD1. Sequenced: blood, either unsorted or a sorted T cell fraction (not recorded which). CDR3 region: CASRQGGGYTF. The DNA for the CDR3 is TGCGCCAGCAGACAGGGGGGAGGCTACACCTTC.